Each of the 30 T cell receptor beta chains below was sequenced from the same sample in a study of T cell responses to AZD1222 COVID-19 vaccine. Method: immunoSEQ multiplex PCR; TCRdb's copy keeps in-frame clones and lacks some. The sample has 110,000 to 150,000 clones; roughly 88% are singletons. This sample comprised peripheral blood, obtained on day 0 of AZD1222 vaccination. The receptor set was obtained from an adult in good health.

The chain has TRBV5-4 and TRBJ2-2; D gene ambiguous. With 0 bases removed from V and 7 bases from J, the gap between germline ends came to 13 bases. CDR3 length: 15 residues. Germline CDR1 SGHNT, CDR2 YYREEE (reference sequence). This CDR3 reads CASSLEVGGFGELFF. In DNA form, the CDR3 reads TGTGCCAGCAGCTTGGAAGTCGGTGGATTCGGGGAGCTGTTTTTT.

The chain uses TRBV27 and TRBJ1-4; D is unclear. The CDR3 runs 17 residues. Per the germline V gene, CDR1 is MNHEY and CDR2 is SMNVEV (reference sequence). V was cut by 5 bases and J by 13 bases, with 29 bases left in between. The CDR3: CASSPPPLHGSLGRLFF. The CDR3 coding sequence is TGTGCCAGCAGTCCGCCCCCCCTCCATGGCTCTCTGGGGAGACTGTTTTTT.

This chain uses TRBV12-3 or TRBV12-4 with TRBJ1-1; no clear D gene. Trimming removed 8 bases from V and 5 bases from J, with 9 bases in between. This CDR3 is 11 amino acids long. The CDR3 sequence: CASVENTEAFF. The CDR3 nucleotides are TGTGCCAGCGTGGAAAATACTGAAGCTTTCTTT.

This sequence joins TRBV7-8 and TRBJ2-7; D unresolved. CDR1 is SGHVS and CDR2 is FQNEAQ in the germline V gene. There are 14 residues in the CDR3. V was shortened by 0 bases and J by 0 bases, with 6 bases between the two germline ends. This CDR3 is CASSLAPGSYEQYF. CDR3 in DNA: TGTGCCAGCAGCTTAGCGCCAGGCTCCTACGAGCAGTACTTC.

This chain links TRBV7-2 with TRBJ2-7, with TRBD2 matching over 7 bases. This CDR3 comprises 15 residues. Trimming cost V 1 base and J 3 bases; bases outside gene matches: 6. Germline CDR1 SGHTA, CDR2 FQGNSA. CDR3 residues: CASSLEGSGYYEQYF. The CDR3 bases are TGTGCCAGCAGCTTAGAAGGTAGCGGGTACTACGAGCAGTACTTC.

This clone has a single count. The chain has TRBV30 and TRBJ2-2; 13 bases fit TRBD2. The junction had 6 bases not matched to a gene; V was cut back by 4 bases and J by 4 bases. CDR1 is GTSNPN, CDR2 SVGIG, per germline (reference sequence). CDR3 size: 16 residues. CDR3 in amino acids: CAWTGLAGDLTGELFF. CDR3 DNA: TGTGCCTGGACCGGACTAGCGGGAGACCTCACCGGGGAGCTGTTTTTT.

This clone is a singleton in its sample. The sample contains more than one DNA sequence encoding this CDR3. The CDR3: CASSPGETQYF. The CDR3 nucleotides read TGTGCCAGCTCACCGGGAGAGACCCAGTACTTC. The chain employs TRBV18 and TRBJ2-5; D remains unclear. The CDR3 extends over 11 amino acids. The V end was cut by 3 bases, the J end by 4 bases, with 3 bases between. The germline gives CDR1 KGHSH, CDR2 LQKENI.

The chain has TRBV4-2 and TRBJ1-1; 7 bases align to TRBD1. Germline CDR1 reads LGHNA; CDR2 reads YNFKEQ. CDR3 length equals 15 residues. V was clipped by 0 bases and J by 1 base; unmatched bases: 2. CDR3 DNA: TGTGCCAGCAGCCAAGAGGGGACAGAGAACACTGAAGCTTTCTTT. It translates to CASSQEGTENTEAFF.

CDR3 in DNA: TGTGCCAGTAGTAGTGTTAAGCGGGATACGCAGTATTTT. Translating it yields CASSSVKRDTQYF. The chain combines TRBV19 with TRBJ2-3, with a tentative D call TRBD2 (5 bases). Trimming shortened V by 4 bases and J by 6 bases, and 11 bases separated the two germline ends. The germline V gene encodes CDR1 LNHDA and CDR2 SQIVND (reference sequence). The CDR3 consists of 13 residues.

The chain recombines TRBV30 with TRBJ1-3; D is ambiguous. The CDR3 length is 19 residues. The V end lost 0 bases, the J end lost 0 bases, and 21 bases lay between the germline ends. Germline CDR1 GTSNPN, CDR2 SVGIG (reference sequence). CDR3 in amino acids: CAWSVGASFGRTSGNTIYF. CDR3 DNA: TGTGCCTGGAGTGTAGGTGCGTCGTTTGGCAGGACCTCTGGAAACACCATATATTTT.

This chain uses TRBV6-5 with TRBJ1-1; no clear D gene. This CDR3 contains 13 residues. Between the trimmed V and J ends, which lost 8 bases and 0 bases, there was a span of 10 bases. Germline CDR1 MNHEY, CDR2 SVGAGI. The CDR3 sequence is CASGAGLNTEAFF. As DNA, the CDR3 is TGTGCCAGCGGCGCAGGTTTGAACACTGAAGCTTTCTTT.

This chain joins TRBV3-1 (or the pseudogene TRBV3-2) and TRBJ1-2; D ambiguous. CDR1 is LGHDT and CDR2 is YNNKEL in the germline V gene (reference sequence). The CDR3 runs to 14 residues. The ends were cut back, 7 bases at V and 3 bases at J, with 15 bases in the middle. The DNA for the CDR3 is TGTGCCAGCACCAATCTCGGTTACGACTATGGCTACACCTTC. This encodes CASTNLGYDYGYTF.

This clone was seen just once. CDR3 sequence reads: CASSSAGGSGNTIYF. The CDR3, as DNA: TGTGCCAGCAGTTCCGCAGGGGGTTCGGGAAACACCATATATTTT. The chain employs TRBV28 and TRBJ1-3, with TRBD1 matching over 7 bases. The CDR3 loop spans 15 amino acids. J was trimmed by 4 bases and V by 4 bases; bases with no gene match: 7. CDR1 MDHEN and CDR2 SYDVKM come from the germline V gene. Looking up the rest from reference TRBV28 and TRBJ1-3 gives the full variable domain: DVKVTQSSRYLVKRTGEKVFLECVQDMDHENMFWYRQDPGLGLRLIYFSYDVKMKEKGDIPEGYSVSREKKERFSLILESASTNQTSMYLCASSSAGGSGNTIYFGEGSWLTVV.

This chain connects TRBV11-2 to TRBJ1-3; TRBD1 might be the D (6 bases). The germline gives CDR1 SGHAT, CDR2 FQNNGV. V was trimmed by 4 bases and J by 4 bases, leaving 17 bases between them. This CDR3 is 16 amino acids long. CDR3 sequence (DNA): TGTGCCAGCAGCTCCCGGGGAACAGGGCACGGAAACACCATATATTTT. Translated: CASSSRGTGHGNTIYF.

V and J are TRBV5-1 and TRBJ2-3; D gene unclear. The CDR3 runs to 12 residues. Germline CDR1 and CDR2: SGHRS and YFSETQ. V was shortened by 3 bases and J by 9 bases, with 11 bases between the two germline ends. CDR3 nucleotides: TGCGCCAGCAGCTCGGACCAGAACACGCAGTATTTT. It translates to CASSSDQNTQYF.

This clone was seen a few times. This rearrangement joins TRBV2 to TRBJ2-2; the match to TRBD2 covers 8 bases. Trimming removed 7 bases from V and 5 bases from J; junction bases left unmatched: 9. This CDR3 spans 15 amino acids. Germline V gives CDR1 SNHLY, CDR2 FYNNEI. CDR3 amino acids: CASNVGLGGTGELFF. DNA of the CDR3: TGTGCCAGCAATGTGGGACTAGGAGGTACCGGGGAGCTGTTTTTT.

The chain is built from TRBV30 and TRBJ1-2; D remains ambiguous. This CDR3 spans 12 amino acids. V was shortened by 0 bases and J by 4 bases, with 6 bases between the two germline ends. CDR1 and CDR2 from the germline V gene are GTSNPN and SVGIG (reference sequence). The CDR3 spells CAWSVTAYGYTF. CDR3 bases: TGTGCCTGGAGTGTAACAGCCTATGGCTACACCTTC.

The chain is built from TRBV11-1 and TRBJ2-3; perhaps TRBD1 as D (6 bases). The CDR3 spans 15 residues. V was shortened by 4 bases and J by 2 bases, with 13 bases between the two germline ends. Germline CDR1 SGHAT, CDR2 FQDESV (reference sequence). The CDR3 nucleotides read TGTGCCAGCAGCTCCCGACAGGTAACCACAGATACGCAGTATTTT. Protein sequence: CASSSRQVTTDTQYF.

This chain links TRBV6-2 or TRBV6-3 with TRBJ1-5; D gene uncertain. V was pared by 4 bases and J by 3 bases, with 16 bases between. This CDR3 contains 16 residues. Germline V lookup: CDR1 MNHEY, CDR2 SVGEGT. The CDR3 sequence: CASSSAEEGFNQPQHF. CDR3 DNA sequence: TGTGCCAGCAGTTCCGCTGAGGAGGGATTCAATCAGCCCCAGCATTTT.

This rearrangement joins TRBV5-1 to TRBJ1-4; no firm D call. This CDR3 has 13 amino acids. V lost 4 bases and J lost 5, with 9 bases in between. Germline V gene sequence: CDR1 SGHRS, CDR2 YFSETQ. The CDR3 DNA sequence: TGCGCCAGCAGCCCAACAGCGAATGAAAAACTGTTTTTT. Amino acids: CASSPTANEKLFF.

DNA of the CDR3: TGTGCCAGCAGTTTACAGGCGGGAGGACCTACCGGGGAGCTGTTTTTT. It is translated as CASSLQAGGPTGELFF. The chain combines TRBV6-5 with TRBJ2-2; 8 bases agree with TRBD2. With 4 bases clipped from V and 5 bases from J, the junction kept 9 bases outside the gene matches. The CDR3 runs 16 residues. Germline values: CDR1 MNHEY, CDR2 SVGAGI.

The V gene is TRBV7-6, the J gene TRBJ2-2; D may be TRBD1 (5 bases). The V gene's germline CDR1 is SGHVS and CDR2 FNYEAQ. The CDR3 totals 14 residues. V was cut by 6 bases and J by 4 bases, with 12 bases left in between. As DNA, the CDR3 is TGTGCCAGCAGGGACAAAGGTAGCACCGGGGAGCTGTTTTTT. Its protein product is CASRDKGSTGELFF.

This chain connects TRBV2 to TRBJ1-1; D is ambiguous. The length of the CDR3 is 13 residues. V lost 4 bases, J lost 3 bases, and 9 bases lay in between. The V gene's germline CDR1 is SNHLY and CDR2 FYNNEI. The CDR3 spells CASSVQQDTEAFF. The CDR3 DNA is TGTGCCAGCAGTGTCCAGCAGGACACTGAAGCTTTCTTT.

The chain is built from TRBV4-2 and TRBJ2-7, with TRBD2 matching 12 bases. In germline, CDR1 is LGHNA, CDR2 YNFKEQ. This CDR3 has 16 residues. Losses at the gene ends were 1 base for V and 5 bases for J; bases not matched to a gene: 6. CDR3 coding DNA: TGTGCCAGCAGCCAAGGGCTAGCGGGAGGGTTCGACGAGCAGTACTTC. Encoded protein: CASSQGLAGGFDEQYF.

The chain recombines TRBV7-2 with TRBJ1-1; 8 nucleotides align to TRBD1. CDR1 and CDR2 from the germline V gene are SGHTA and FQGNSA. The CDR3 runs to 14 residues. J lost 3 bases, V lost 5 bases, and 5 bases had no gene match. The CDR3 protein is CASSLMTGDTEAFF. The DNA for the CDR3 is TGTGCCAGCAGCCTCATGACAGGGGACACTGAAGCTTTCTTT.

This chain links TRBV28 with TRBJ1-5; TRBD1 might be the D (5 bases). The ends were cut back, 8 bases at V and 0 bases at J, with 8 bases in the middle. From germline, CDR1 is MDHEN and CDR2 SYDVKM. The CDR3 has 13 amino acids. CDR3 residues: CASWGYSNQPQHF. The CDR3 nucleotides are TGTGCCAGCTGGGGGTATAGCAATCAGCCCCAGCATTTT.

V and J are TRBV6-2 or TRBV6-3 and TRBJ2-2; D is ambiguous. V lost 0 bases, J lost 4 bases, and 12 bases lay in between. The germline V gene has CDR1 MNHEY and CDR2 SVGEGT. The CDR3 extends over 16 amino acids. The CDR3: CASSYSFTAVTGELFF. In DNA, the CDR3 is TGTGCCAGCAGTTACTCTTTCACGGCAGTCACCGGGGAGCTGTTTTTT.

CDR3 protein: CASSQDLGLAGGTGELFF. The DNA for the CDR3 is TGTGCCAGCAGCCAAGATTTGGGACTAGCGGGAGGGACCGGGGAGCTGTTTTTT. The chain recombines TRBV4-2 with TRBJ2-2; 16 positions match TRBD2. CDR1 is LGHNA, CDR2 YNFKEQ, per germline. V dropped 0 bases and J dropped 5; count of bases not matched to a gene: 3. This CDR3 has 18 residues.

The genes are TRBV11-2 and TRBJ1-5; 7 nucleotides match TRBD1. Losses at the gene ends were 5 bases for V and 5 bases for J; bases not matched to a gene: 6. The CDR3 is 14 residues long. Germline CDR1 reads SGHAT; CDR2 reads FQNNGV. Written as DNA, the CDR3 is TGTGCCAGCAGCCGGGACAGCAGCTATCAGCCCCAGCATTTT. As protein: CASSRDSSYQPQHF.

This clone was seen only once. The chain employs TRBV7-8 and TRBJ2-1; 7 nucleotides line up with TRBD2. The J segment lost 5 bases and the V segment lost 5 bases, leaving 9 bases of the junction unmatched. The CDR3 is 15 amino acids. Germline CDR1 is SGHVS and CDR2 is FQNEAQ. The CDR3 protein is CASSRGRAPDNEQFF. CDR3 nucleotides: TGTGCCAGCAGCCGAGGGAGGGCCCCCGACAATGAGCAGTTCTTC.